Following are 26 T cell receptor beta chains from one sample sequenced in a study of T cell responses to AZD1222 COVID-19 vaccine. Only in-frame clones appear in the TCRdb table, and some are missing; sequencing was by immunoSEQ multiplex PCR. This table has tens of thousands of clones, about 87% appearing once. The sample was peripheral blood, taken 28 days after the second AZD1222 dose. The receptors originated from an adult who received the AZD1222 COVID-19 vaccine.

The CDR3 DNA follows: TGTGCCAGCTCACCCCTAGGAGGGGCTGCGCTAGCGGGGGCCTACGAGCAGTACTTC. Its translation: CASSPLGGAALAGAYEQYF. The rearrangement links TRBV18 to TRBJ2-7, with 10 bases that match TRBD2. Trimming removed 3 bases from V and 2 bases from J; junction bases left unmatched: 16. The germline CDR1 and CDR2 sequences are KGHSH and LQKENI. The CDR3 totals 19 residues. The variable domain in full, completed from reference TRBV18 and TRBJ2-7, reads NAGVMQNPRHLVRRRGQEARLRCSPMKGHSHVYWYRQLPEEGLKFMVYLQKENIIDESGMPKERFSAEFPKEGPSILRIQQVVRGDSAAYFCASSPLGGAALAGAYEQYFGPGTRLTVT.

The gene calls are TRBV19 and TRBJ2-4, with D possibly matching TRBD1 (6 bases). This CDR3 spans 15 amino acids. The germline V gene encodes CDR1 LNHDA and CDR2 SQIVND (reference sequence). V was cut by 11 bases and J by 0 bases, with 17 bases left in between. The CDR3 protein is CAPKTGPLAKNIQYF. The CDR3 DNA sequence: TGTGCCCCAAAGACAGGCCCCCTAGCCAAAAACATTCAGTACTTC.

CDR3 region: CASSRDRGENYGYTF. CDR3 DNA sequence: TGTGCCAGCAGTCGGGACAGGGGAGAGAACTATGGCTACACCTTC. V is TRBV2 and J is TRBJ1-2; 10 nucleotides align to TRBD1. V lost 5 bases, J lost 2 bases, and 5 bases stayed unmatched. Germline V lookup: CDR1 SNHLY, CDR2 FYNNEI. The CDR3 length is 15 residues.

This clone is a singleton in its sample. The V call is TRBV6-5, the J call TRBJ1-3; possible D gene TRBD1, 5 bases. Germline values: CDR1 MNHEY, CDR2 SVGAGI. The CDR3 covers 16 residues. Between the trimmed V and J ends, which lost 0 bases and 2 bases, there was a span of 11 bases. The CDR3 region is CASSYSPGTTGNTIYF. The CDR3 bases are TGTGCCAGCAGTTACTCGCCAGGGACTACTGGAAACACCATATATTTT.

The chain combines TRBV7-8 with TRBJ2-3; perhaps TRBD2 as D (6 bases). Trimming took 5 bases from V and 5 from J, leaving 26 bases between them. Germline V gene sequence: CDR1 SGHVS, CDR2 FQNEAQ. The CDR3 sequence is 18 residues long. CDR3 in DNA: TGTGCCAGCAGCCCCCTCCCGGTACGCGGGGCCGGCGGAGATACGCAGTATTTT. This encodes CASSPLPVRGAGGDTQYF.

CDR3 protein: CASSRDQPQHF. In nucleotides, the CDR3 is TGTGCCAGCAGTCGAGATCAGCCCCAGCATTTT. The rearrangement uses TRBV6-1 and TRBJ1-5; the D is unclear. V lost 5 bases to trimming and J lost 5 bases, with 4 bases between them. The V gene's germline CDR1 is MNHNS and CDR2 SASEGT. The CDR3 sequence is 11 residues long.

The chain couples TRBV5-1 to TRBJ2-7; 9 bases align to TRBD1. Trimming took 5 bases from V and 3 from J; bases not matched to a gene: 6. Germline lookup yields CDR1 SGHRS and CDR2 YFSETQ. The CDR3 length is 14 residues. As DNA, the CDR3 is TGCGCCAGCAGGCCGACAGGGGGTATCTACGAGCAGTACTTC. Protein product: CASRPTGGIYEQYF.

V is TRBV7-3 and J is TRBJ2-1; 7 positions match TRBD2. The germline CDR1 and CDR2 sequences are SGHTA and FQGTGA. This CDR3 is 16 amino acids long. Trimming at V came to 1 base and at J to 2 bases, leaving 5 bases not matched to a gene. In DNA, the CDR3 is TGTGCCAGCAGCTTAATTACGGGGACTACCTACAATGAGCAGTTCTTC. It yields the protein CASSLITGTTYNEQFF.

The V and J genes are TRBV4-2 and TRBJ2-7; a weak D match, TRBD2 (5 bases). The CDR3 length is 12 residues. V lost 5 bases and J 5 bases, leaving 10 bases between the germline ends. Germline loops: CDR1 LGHNA, CDR2 YNFKEQ. CDR3 region: CASSSWENEQYF. The DNA of the CDR3 is TGTGCCAGCAGCTCCTGGGAGAACGAGCAGTACTTC.

This sequence joins TRBV5-1 and TRBJ2-7, with D possibly being TRBD1 (7 bases). V was pared by 3 bases and J by 5 bases, with 21 bases between. The CDR3 contains 16 residues. Germline loops: CDR1 SGHRS, CDR2 YFSETQ. The CDR3 DNA reads TGCGCCAGCAGCTCGTCCCCTGACAGGGAGGAGCACGAGCAGTACTTC. Encoded protein: CASSSSPDREEHEQYF.

This clone was recorded only once. This chain uses TRBV7-2 with TRBJ2-7; 15 bases fit TRBD2. The CDR3 contains 14 residues. Germline CDR1 is SGHTA and CDR2 is FQGNSA. J gave up 5 bases and V 5 bases, and 1 base lay outside the gene matches. CDR3 protein: CASSRTSGRDEQYF. In DNA form, the CDR3 reads TGTGCCAGCAGCCGGACTAGCGGGAGGGACGAGCAGTACTTC.

The chain links TRBV11-3 to TRBJ2-7; TRBD1 agrees at 7 bases. Per the germline V gene, CDR1 is SGHNT and CDR2 is YENEEA. This CDR3 region has 15 residues. V shed 1 base and J 0 bases; nucleotides not matched to a gene: 3. CDR3 region: CASSLGGGASYEQYF. In DNA, the CDR3 is TGTGCCAGCAGCTTAGGAGGGGGCGCCTCCTACGAGCAGTACTTC.

This chain uses TRBV6-5 with TRBJ2-7, with TRBD1 matching 7 bases. This CDR3 has 15 residues. Trimming took 4 bases from V and 1 from J; bases not matched to a gene: 7. The V gene's germline CDR1 is MNHEY and CDR2 SVGAGI. This CDR3 reads CASSFGQDTSYEQYF. The CDR3 region has the DNA TGTGCCAGCAGTTTTGGACAGGACACTTCCTACGAGCAGTACTTC.

The count of this clone is one. This chain uses TRBV30 with TRBJ2-5; TRBD2 might be the D (5 bases). V was shortened by 7 bases and J by 2 bases, with 14 bases between the two germline ends. Germline lookup yields CDR1 GTSNPN and CDR2 SVGIG (reference sequence). This CDR3 comprises 13 residues. This CDR3 is CASSREGQETQYF. The CDR3 DNA is TGTGCCTCCTCCCGCGAGGGACAAGAGACCCAGTACTTC.

J is TRBJ2-7 and V is TRBV29-1; no firm D call. The V end was cut by 6 bases, the J end by 5 bases, with 14 bases between. Germline-derived CDR1 and CDR2 are SQVTM and ANQGSEA. CDR3 size: 12 residues. As DNA, the CDR3 is TGCAGCGTACCGGGCCCCCGGGACGAGCAGTACTTC. This codes for CSVPGPRDEQYF.

This clone is a singleton in its sample. The J gene is TRBJ1-2, the V gene TRBV6-5; possibly TRBD1 for D (5 bases). Germline CDR1 reads MNHEY; CDR2 reads SVGAGI. The CDR3 runs 14 residues. Trimming stripped 10 bases from V and 4 bases from J, with 19 bases between. CDR3 nucleotides: TGTGCCACGGGGACTGGGGGAGGCGGCTATGGCTACACCTTC. Its protein is CATGTGGGGYGYTF.

This sequence joins TRBV12-3 or TRBV12-4 and TRBJ2-3; D is perhaps TRBD1 (5 bases). The CDR3 is 13 residues long. Trimming left V 7 bases short and J 1 base short, with 9 bases between. CDR3 in amino acids: CASIGQGTDTQYF. The CDR3 DNA reads TGTGCCAGCATCGGACAAGGCACAGATACGCAGTATTTT.

The chain is built from TRBV7-3 and TRBJ1-2, with D tentatively TRBD1 (5 bases). Trimming left V 5 bases short and J 4 bases short, with 17 bases between. The V gene's germline CDR1 is SGHTA and CDR2 FQGTGA. The length of the CDR3 is 15 residues. The CDR3 DNA is TGTGCCAGCAGCCCCACGGGAGGGGCAGCCTATGGCTACACCTTC. Translating it yields CASSPTGGAAYGYTF.

The rearrangement joins TRBV11-2 to TRBJ2-7, with D unresolved. Germline CDR1 and CDR2: SGHAT and FQNNGV. The CDR3 consists of 14 residues. V was shortened by 0 bases and J by 3 bases, with 9 bases between the two germline ends. The CDR3 is CASSLDRLFYEQYF. In DNA, the CDR3 is TGTGCCAGCAGCTTAGATCGGTTGTTCTACGAGCAGTACTTC.

This rearrangement joins TRBV18 to TRBJ1-5; 7 positions agree with TRBD1. V gave up 4 bases and J gave up 6 bases; unmatched junction bases: 9. This CDR3 is 15 amino acids long. CDR1 and CDR2 from the germline V gene are KGHSH and LQKENI. CDR3 in DNA: TGTGCCAGCTCACAAAGACAGGGAGTAGGTCAGCCCCAGCATTTT. Translation gives CASSQRQGVGQPQHF.

The V call is TRBV2, the J call TRBJ1-2, with D uncertain. The CDR3 consists of 14 residues. CDR1 is SNHLY and CDR2 is FYNNEI in the germline V gene. Trimming stripped 3 bases from V and 8 bases from J, with 16 bases between. CDR3 DNA sequence: TGTGCCAGCAGTGAGGTCGCCTTCTCTGGGGGCTACACCTTC. It codes for CASSEVAFSGGYTF.

The chain carries TRBV9 and TRBJ1-5; D possibly corresponds to TRBD1 (6 bases). Per the germline V gene, CDR1 is SGDLS and CDR2 is YYNGEE. V lost 8 bases and J lost 3, with 9 bases in between. The CDR3 loop spans 12 amino acids. The CDR3 DNA is TGTGCCAGGGGACAAGTCAATCAGCCCCAGCATTTT. This gives the protein CARGQVNQPQHF.

This chain uses TRBV27 with TRBJ2-7; D gene ambiguous. There are 16 residues in the CDR3. The germline V gene has CDR1 MNHEY and CDR2 SMNVEV (reference sequence). Trimming shortened V by 2 bases and J by 2 bases, and 16 bases separated the two germline ends. The CDR3 DNA is TGTGCCAGCAGTTTAATACATGAGGCGGTACCCTACGAGCAGTACTTC. It yields the protein CASSLIHEAVPYEQYF.

This clone was found a few times. The chain joins TRBV12-3 or TRBV12-4 to TRBJ1-5, with no clear D. Trimming removed 3 bases at V and 10 bases at J, with 10 bases between. The CDR3 loop spans 12 amino acids. CDR3 sequence reads: CASSFREGPQHF. In DNA, the CDR3 is TGTGCCAGCAGTTTTAGGGAGGGTCCCCAGCATTTT.

V gene TRBV18 combines with J gene TRBJ1-1; unclear D gene. The germline CDR1 and CDR2 sequences are KGHSH and LQKENI. This CDR3 has 16 residues. Trimming removed 3 bases from V and 4 bases from J, with 18 bases in between. The CDR3 DNA reads TGTGCCAGCTCACCCTTCTACCTGGATGGGAGCACTGAAGCTTTCTTT. This translates into CASSPFYLDGSTEAFF.

The chain couples TRBV6-5 to TRBJ1-2; possible D gene TRBD1, 5 bases. The CDR3 runs 14 residues. V lost 2 bases and J lost 5, with 12 bases in between. The germline gives CDR1 MNHEY, CDR2 SVGAGI. The CDR3 DNA is TGTGCCAGCAGTTACCAGGGTCGAGGGTATGGCTACACCTTC. It translates to CASSYQGRGYGYTF.